This T cell receptor beta chain is from a study of blood T cell repertoires in COVID-19. Turning to the study itself: Researchers got acute and convalescent COVID-19 samples from the United States, Italy and Spain. From T cells, B-cell-depleted T cells, or PBMCs came the material, which was cDNA or gDNA.

There are 12 residues in the CDR3. Germline V lookup: CDR1 SSHAT, CDR2 FNYEAQ (reference sequence). Trimming took off 4 bases at V and 2 bases at J, with 2 bases between the two ends. As originally analysed: Amplifying reference gene primers gave estimates of nucleated cell counts. Only in-frame clones appear in the TCRdb table, and some are missing; sequencing was by immunoSEQ multiplex PCR. Clone size and V and J calls were adopted from that table, with D and trimming inferred from the DNA. The sample yields 85,000 to 120,000 clones, roughly 89% seen once. In Seattle, patients joined the study during active infection and were tracked longitudinally.

Sequencing used peripheral blood. The clonotype comes from a woman in her forties or fifties with COVID-19, enrolled during active disease. J is TRBJ2-2 and V is TRBV7-7, with D hard to call. The CDR3 DNA sequence: TGTGCCAGCAGCTCAAACACCGGGGAGCTGTTTTTT. Translated: CASSSNTGELFF. Variable domain in full (rest from reference TRBV7-7 and TRBJ2-2): GAGVSQSPRYKVTKRGQDVTLRCDPISSHATLYWYQQALGQGPEFLTYFNYEAQPDKSGLPSDRFSAERPEGSISTLTIQRTEQRDSAMYRCASSSNTGELFFGEGSRLTVL.